Presented here are 7 T cell receptor beta chains from one specimen sequenced in a study of monozygotic twins with inflammatory bowel disease. TCRdb re-called the 5' RACE reads; every CDR3 protein appears as one record, without DNA. In all, the sample yields approximately 390,000 distinct CDR3 sequences. The sequenced sample was blood. Every receptor here comes from a human donor with ulcerative colitis or Crohn's disease, or a healthy co-twin of an affected twin (not recorded which).

J is TRBJ1-4 and V is TRBV5-1; TCRdb lists TRBD1, though no DNA is available to test this call. The CDR3 length is 15 residues. CDR1 is SGHRS and CDR2 is YFSETQ in the germline V gene. CDR3 sequence reads: CASSWTGLEGEKLFF.

The V call is TRBV5-1, the J call TRBJ2-3; TCRdb reports TRBD2, a call that lacks DNA to check it against. This CDR3 is 14 amino acids long. The germline V gene has CDR1 SGHRS and CDR2 YFSETQ. This CDR3 reads CASSLGAPTDTQYF. Filled out from reference TRBV5-1 and TRBJ2-3, the complete variable domain reads KAGVTQTPRYLIKTRGQQVTLSCSPISGHRSVSWYQQTPGQGLQFLFEYFSETQRNKGNFPGRFSGRQFSNSRSEMNVSTLELGDSALYLCASSLGAPTDTQYFGPGTRLTVL.

The V and J genes are TRBV6-2 or TRBV6-3 and TRBJ2-1; the D call from TCRdb, TRBD2, cannot be confirmed without DNA. In germline, CDR1 is MNHEY, CDR2 SVGEGT. This CDR3 is 15 amino acids long. The CDR3 is CASSGLAGGSHEQFF.

The chain joins TRBV7-3 to TRBJ2-5; TCRdb picks TRBD2, but there is no DNA to check that call. CDR3 length: 17 amino acids. The germline V gene encodes CDR1 SGHTA and CDR2 FQGTGA. The CDR3 loop reads CASSLTWASGAQETQYF.

V is TRBV19 and J is TRBJ1-5. The CDR3 totals 15 residues. The germline CDR1 and CDR2 sequences are LNHDA and SQIVND (reference sequence). The CDR3 reads CASSKRPGSNQPQHF.

This CDR3 reads CASSQEFQVNTGELFF. The genes are TRBV4-1 and TRBJ2-2. The CDR3 is 16 amino acids. Germline CDR1 reads MGHRA; CDR2 reads YSYEKL.

V and J are TRBV20-1 and TRBJ2-4. Germline V gene data show CDR1 as DFQATT and CDR2 as SNEGSKA (reference sequence). This CDR3 has 14 amino acids. CDR3 in amino acids: CSARAHGAKNIQYF.